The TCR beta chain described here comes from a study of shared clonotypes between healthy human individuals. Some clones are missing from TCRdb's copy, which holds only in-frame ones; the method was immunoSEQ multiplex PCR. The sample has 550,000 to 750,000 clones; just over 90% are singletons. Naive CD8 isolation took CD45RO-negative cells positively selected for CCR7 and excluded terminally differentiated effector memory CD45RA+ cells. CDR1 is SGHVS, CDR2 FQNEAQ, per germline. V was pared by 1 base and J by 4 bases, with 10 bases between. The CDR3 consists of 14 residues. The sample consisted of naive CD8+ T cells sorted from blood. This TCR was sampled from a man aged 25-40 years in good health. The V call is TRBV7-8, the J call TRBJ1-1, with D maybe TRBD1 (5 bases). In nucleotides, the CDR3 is TGTGCCAGCAGCTTAGACGGGGCCGTCACTGAAGCTTTCTTT. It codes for CASSLDGAVTEAFF.